The 2 T cell receptor beta chains listed next were all sequenced from one sample in a study of shared clonotypes between healthy human individuals. Sequencing used immunoSEQ multiplex PCR; TCRdb keeps in-frame clones, though not all of them. The table shows about 580,000 clones, with roughly 98% occurring only once. Terminally differentiated effector memory CD45RA+ cells were left out of the naive CD8 fraction, which was CD45RO-negative and positively selected for CCR7. The sequenced material came from naive CD8+ T cells sorted from blood. The receptor source for this set is a young man in good health.

The rearrangement links TRBV27 to TRBJ2-5; 11 bases line up with TRBD2. The germline V gene encodes CDR1 MNHEY and CDR2 SMNVEV (reference sequence). V lost 0 bases, J lost 4 bases, and 7 bases stayed unmatched. The CDR3 is 17 residues long. CDR3 nucleotides: TGTGCCAGCAGTTTATCGTCGACTAGCGGGAAACGAGAGACCCAGTACTTC. It codes for CASSLSSTSGKRETQYF.

The chain carries TRBV7-2 and TRBJ2-3; D is unresolved. CDR1 SGHTA and CDR2 FQGNSA come from the germline V gene. Trimming took 8 bases from V and 2 from J, leaving 2 bases between them. CDR3 size: 10 residues. This chain's CDR3 is CASVTDTQYF. The DNA of the CDR3 is TGTGCCAGCGTCACAGATACGCAGTATTTT. Full variable domain (outside the CDR3, taken from reference TRBV7-2 and TRBJ2-3): GAGVSQSPSNKVTEKGKDVELRCDPISGHTALYWYRQSLGQGLEFLIYFQGNSAPDKSGLPSDRFSAERTGGSVSTLTIQRTQQEDSAVYLCASVTDTQYFGPGTRLTVL.